This T cell receptor beta chain is from a study of cytomegalovirus exposure and HLA in healthy donors. Broader study findings: It was found in a later analysis that first-cohort TCR clusters tended to co-occur in the 95 to 150 validation repertoires.

With respect to this clone: Its antigen is unknown.

Profiled with immunoSEQ multiplex PCR; TCRdb holds only in-frame clones, not every one. In the table there are a few hundred thousand clones, around 86% of which are singletons. Trimming pared 1 base from V and 7 bases from J, leaving 7 bases between. CDR3 length equals 12 residues. CDR1 SEHNR and CDR2 FQNEAQ come from the germline V gene (reference sequence). The chain recombines TRBV7-9 with TRBJ1-1; no definite D call. The TCR comes from a woman aged 18 to 35 in good health and CMV-seronegative. The sample consisted of PBMCs. The CDR3 spells CASSLGAGEAFF. The CDR3 DNA reads TGTGCCAGCAGCTTAGGCGCAGGTGAAGCTTTCTTT. Variable domain in full (rest from reference TRBV7-9 and TRBJ1-1): DTGVSQNPRHKITKRGQNVTFRCDPISEHNRLYWYRQTLGQGPEFLTYFQNEAQLEKSRLLSDRFSAERPKGSFSTLEIQRTEQGDSAMYLCASSLGAGEAFFGQGTRLTVV.